These 27 T cell receptor beta chains came from one sample sequenced in a study of OX40 agonist ivuxolimab in advanced cancers. Assay: immunoSEQ multiplex PCR; the TCRdb copy retains only in-frame clones and omits some. The sample holds tens of thousands of clones; less than 90% are singletons and the top ten take about 16%. The sequencing here drew on CD4+ or CD8+ T cells sorted from blood, taken in a trial of the OX40 agonist ivuxolimab. Source of these receptors: an adult with an advanced solid tumor such as melanoma, head and neck, liver or kidney cancer.

This chain links TRBV27 with TRBJ1-1; D is possibly TRBD1 (5 bases). The V gene's germline CDR1 is MNHEY and CDR2 SMNVEV (reference sequence). The V end lost 10 bases, the J end lost 4 bases, and 10 bases lay between the germline ends. This CDR3 contains 11 residues. CDR3 protein: CATQGGTEAFF. The CDR3 region has the DNA TGTGCCACCCAGGGAGGCACTGAAGCTTTCTTT.

V gene TRBV7-6 combines with J gene TRBJ2-6; 9 positions match TRBD2. The CDR3 runs to 20 residues. Germline lookup yields CDR1 SGHVS and CDR2 FNYEAQ. The J segment lost 0 bases and the V segment lost 1 base, leaving 10 bases of the junction unmatched. CDR3: CASSLVTSGRRSSGANVLTF. CDR3 in DNA: TGTGCCAGCAGCTTAGTTACTAGCGGGCGCAGGAGCTCTGGGGCCAACGTCCTGACTTTC.

The CDR3 DNA sequence: TGCGCCAGCAGCCAAGTCGTGGGACAGGGGGGCCCAGAGACCCAGTACTTC. This encodes CASSQVVGQGGPETQYF. This chain links TRBV4-1 with TRBJ2-5; 11 nucleotides align to TRBD1. CDR1 MGHRA and CDR2 YSYEKL come from the germline V gene. The CDR3 covers 17 residues. Germline trimming cut 1 base from V and 4 bases from J; bases unmatched to any gene: 8.

The rearrangement joins TRBV9 to TRBJ1-2; 11 bases match TRBD1. V gave up 3 bases and J gave up 6 bases; unmatched junction bases: 10. CDR1 is SGDLS and CDR2 is YYNGEE in the germline V gene. This CDR3 has 16 residues. CDR3 coding DNA: TGTGCCAGCAGCGGTTACGGGACAGGGGGATTACATGGCTACACCTTC. It encodes CASSGYGTGGLHGYTF.

The chain uses TRBV14 and TRBJ2-3; D gene ambiguous. The CDR3 is 12 residues long. The V and J ends lost 0 bases and 3 bases respectively, with 1 base between them. Germline V gene sequence: CDR1 SGHDN, CDR2 FVKESK. The CDR3 region is CASSQDTDTQYF. DNA for the CDR3: TGTGCCAGCAGCCAAGATACAGATACGCAGTATTTT.

This clone has just a few counts. The chain carries TRBV18 and TRBJ2-5; 11 bases align to TRBD1. The J segment lost 4 bases and the V segment lost 3 bases, leaving 7 bases of the junction unmatched. Germline CDR1 reads KGHSH; CDR2 reads LQKENI. The CDR3 spans 16 residues. The CDR3 protein is CASSPPWTGGVETQYF. Here the CDR3 DNA reads TGTGCCAGCTCACCTCCATGGACAGGGGGCGTAGAGACCCAGTACTTC.

This sequence joins TRBV11-2 and TRBJ1-5; D gene unclear. From germline, CDR1 is SGHAT and CDR2 FQNNGV. The CDR3 is made up of 14 amino acids. V shed 0 bases and J shed 1 base, with 4 bases lying between them. The CDR3 DNA follows: TGTGCCAGCAGCTTAGATGGGAGCAATCAGCCCCAGCATTTT. It codes for CASSLDGSNQPQHF.

The rearrangement uses TRBV7-8 and TRBJ2-3, with 8 nucleotides matching TRBD1. The CDR3 sequence is 14 residues long. V shed 1 base, J shed 4 bases, and the junction held 1 base outside the gene matches. CDR1 and CDR2 (germline): SGHVS, FQNEAQ. DNA of the CDR3: TGTGCCAGCAGCTTAGGGACAGGGTCAGATACGCAGTATTTT. It specifies CASSLGTGSDTQYF.

The chain carries TRBV12-5 and TRBJ2-3, with D unclear. Germline values: CDR1 LGHNT, CDR2 FRNRAP. This CDR3 region has 14 residues. The germline V and J ends were trimmed by 6 bases and 1 base, with 11 bases remaining between them. The DNA of the CDR3 is TGTGCTAGTGGCTCCGGCCTACGCACAGATACGCAGTATTTT. Amino acid sequence: CASGSGLRTDTQYF.

The V gene is TRBV7-9, the J gene TRBJ1-4; 8 nucleotides match TRBD1. Germline V gene lookup returns CDR1 SEHNR and CDR2 FQNEAQ (reference sequence). The CDR3 extends over 14 amino acids. Losses at the gene ends were 6 bases for V and 7 bases for J; bases not matched to a gene: 7. The CDR3 here is CASRTGGLGEKLFF. In DNA form, the CDR3 reads TGTGCCAGCAGAACAGGGGGTTTAGGTGAAAAACTGTTTTTT.

The chain combines TRBV14 with TRBJ2-5; D is possibly TRBD2 (6 bases). Germline CDR1 SGHDN, CDR2 FVKESK. Trimming took off 3 bases at V and 5 bases at J, with 16 bases between the two ends. The CDR3 is made up of 15 amino acids. The CDR3 protein is CASSQTTSSGETQYF. As DNA, the CDR3 is TGTGCCAGCAGCCAGACCACTAGCTCGGGGGAGACCCAGTACTTC. Together with reference TRBV14 and TRBJ2-5, the CDR3 gives the full variable domain: EAGVTQFPSHSVIEKGQTVTLRCDPISGHDNLYWYRRVMGKEIKFLLHFVKESKQDESGMPNNRFLAERTGGTYSTLKVQPAELEDSGVYFCASSQTTSSGETQYFGPGTRLLVL.

The rearrangement joins TRBV9 to TRBJ2-1; TRBD1 might be the D (5 bases). Germline assignment: CDR1 SGDLS and CDR2 YYNGEE. The CDR3 loop spans 13 amino acids. Deletions cut 4 bases from V and 4 bases from J, with 9 bases between. The CDR3 is CASSPTAYNEQFF. CDR3 DNA sequence: TGTGCCAGCAGCCCGACAGCGTACAATGAGCAGTTCTTC.

In this sample, this clone turned up a few times. The chain uses TRBV5-8 and TRBJ2-1; D remains unclear. CDR3 size: 13 residues. Trimming took 0 bases from V and 6 from J, leaving 7 bases between them. CDR1 and CDR2 from the germline V gene are SGHTS and YDEGEE. The CDR3 coding sequence is TGTGCCAGCAGCTTGGTGCAGGCCAATGAGCAGTTCTTC. Residues: CASSLVQANEQFF.

This sequence joins TRBV21-1 and TRBJ2-7; the D segment call TRBD1 is taken from the table without a DNA check. TRBV21-1 is deemed a pseudogene. The CDR3 is made up of 15 amino acids. This CDR3 is CASSKEGQTPYEQYF. CDR3 nucleotides: TGTGCCAGCAGCAAAGAGGGACAGACCCCCTACGAGCAGTACTTC.

The rearrangement uses TRBV5-1 and TRBJ2-3; weak D call: TRBD1 (5 bases). V was pared by 2 bases and J by 5 bases, with 12 bases between. CDR1 is SGHRS and CDR2 is YFSETQ in the germline V gene. The CDR3 is made up of 14 amino acids. DNA of the CDR3: TGCGCCAGCAGCTTACTGGGGCAGGGAGATACGCAGTATTTT. This codes for CASSLLGQGDTQYF.

This rearrangement joins TRBV27 to TRBJ1-3, with D hard to call. V lost 5 bases and J lost 0, with 11 bases in between. Germline V gene lookup returns CDR1 MNHEY and CDR2 SMNVEV (reference sequence). This CDR3 spans 15 amino acids. Here the CDR3 DNA reads TGTGCCAGCAGTCTTGACCGAAGCTCTGGAAACACCATATATTTT. It is translated as CASSLDRSSGNTIYF.

The V and J genes are TRBV27 and TRBJ2-1, with TRBD2 identical over 7 bases. Trimming removed 4 bases from V and 0 bases from J; junction bases left unmatched: 6. Germline-derived CDR1 and CDR2 are MNHEY and SMNVEV (reference sequence). CDR3 length: 16 amino acids. The CDR3 nucleotides read TGTGCCAGCAGTTCCTCGGGGGGATTCTCCTACAATGAGCAGTTCTTC. Translation gives CASSSSGGFSYNEQFF.

This chain joins TRBV4-3 and TRBJ1-1; D remains ambiguous. The germline gives CDR1 LGHNA, CDR2 YSLEER. Deletions cut 2 bases from V and 5 bases from J, with 12 bases between. The CDR3 consists of 14 residues. The CDR3 DNA follows: TGCGCCAGCAGCCAATTCGCAGGAGAGACTGAAGCTTTCTTT. Protein: CASSQFAGETEAFF.

The chain combines TRBV27 with TRBJ2-5; no clear D gene. This CDR3 is built from 15 residues. Trimming cost V 3 bases and J 1 base, with 12 bases left between them. Germline-derived CDR1 and CDR2 are MNHEY and SMNVEV (reference sequence). The CDR3 region is CASSLGKTFQETQYF. In DNA, the CDR3 is TGTGCCAGCAGTTTGGGCAAGACCTTCCAAGAGACCCAGTACTTC.

The chain carries TRBV4-1 and TRBJ2-1; 8 nucleotides agree with TRBD2. CDR1 is MGHRA and CDR2 is YSYEKL in the germline V gene. CDR3 length: 15 residues. V shed 4 bases, J shed 2 bases, and the junction held 4 bases outside the gene matches. The CDR3 DNA is TGCGCCAGCAGCCTTCTAGCGGGTCCCTACAATGAGCAGTTCTTC. It encodes CASSLLAGPYNEQFF.

Sample share makes this clone medium-sized. The rearrangement links TRBV5-6 to TRBJ2-5; D is unclear. The CDR3 runs to 11 residues. Germline assignment: CDR1 SGHDT and CDR2 YYEEEE. Between the trimmed V and J ends, which lost 5 bases and 5 bases, there was a span of 7 bases. This CDR3 is CASSISETQYF. CDR3 nucleotide sequence: TGTGCCAGCAGTATCTCGGAGACCCAGTACTTC.

This clone was seen just once. The chain employs TRBV11-1 and TRBJ1-6, with D perhaps matching TRBD1 (6 bases). Per germline, CDR1 SGHAT and CDR2 FQDESV (reference sequence). V gave up 4 bases and J gave up 6 bases, with 7 bases separating them. This CDR3 contains 13 residues. The CDR3 loop is CASSWTANSPLHF. The CDR3 bases are TGTGCCAGCAGCTGGACAGCTAATTCACCCCTCCACTTT.

This chain uses TRBV7-2 with TRBJ2-5; a weak D match, TRBD2 (5 bases). The CDR3 is 14 amino acids. The germline CDR1 and CDR2 sequences are SGHTA and FQGNSA. V lost 5 bases, J lost 0 bases, and 10 bases lay in between. This CDR3 reads CASSPRRYQETQYF. CDR3 DNA: TGTGCCAGCAGCCCACGGAGGTACCAAGAGACCCAGTACTTC.

The V and J genes are TRBV27 and TRBJ2-1; 9 bases are a match to TRBD2. Germline V gives CDR1 MNHEY, CDR2 SMNVEV (reference sequence). The CDR3 consists of 15 residues. V was clipped by 3 bases and J by 5 bases; unmatched bases: 5. CDR3 region: CASSLRRLADNEQFF. DNA of the CDR3: TGTGCCAGCAGTTTGAGAAGACTAGCGGACAATGAGCAGTTCTTC.

The CDR3 nucleotides read TGTGCCAGCACCCCGAGGACAGGGGGTTGGGACACAGATACGCAGTATTTT. Its translation is CASTPRTGGWDTDTQYF. The rearrangement links TRBV27 to TRBJ2-3, with 10 bases matching TRBD1. This CDR3 has 17 amino acids. The junction had 12 bases not matched to a gene; V was cut back by 7 bases and J by 2 bases. The germline CDR1 and CDR2 sequences are MNHEY and SMNVEV (reference sequence).

This clone qualifies as large. The CDR3 sequence: CASSLGQYSNQPQHF. For the CDR3, the DNA is TGTGCCAGCAGCTTAGGGCAGTATAGCAATCAGCCCCAGCATTTT. J is TRBJ1-5 and V is TRBV5-6; no firm D call. The V gene's germline CDR1 is SGHDT and CDR2 YYEEEE. The V end was cut by 2 bases, the J end by 0 bases, with 9 bases between. The CDR3 covers 15 residues.

V gene TRBV13 combines with J gene TRBJ1-2; 10 bases match TRBD1. The CDR3 covers 20 residues. The germline V gene has CDR1 PRHDT and CDR2 FYEKMQ (reference sequence). V lost 3 bases, J lost 3 bases, and 19 bases stayed unmatched. CDR3 coding DNA: TGTGCCAGCAGCTTCTCCGGGACAGGGGACAGCCGCTCCACGGACTATGGCTACACCTTC. Translation gives CASSFSGTGDSRSTDYGYTF.